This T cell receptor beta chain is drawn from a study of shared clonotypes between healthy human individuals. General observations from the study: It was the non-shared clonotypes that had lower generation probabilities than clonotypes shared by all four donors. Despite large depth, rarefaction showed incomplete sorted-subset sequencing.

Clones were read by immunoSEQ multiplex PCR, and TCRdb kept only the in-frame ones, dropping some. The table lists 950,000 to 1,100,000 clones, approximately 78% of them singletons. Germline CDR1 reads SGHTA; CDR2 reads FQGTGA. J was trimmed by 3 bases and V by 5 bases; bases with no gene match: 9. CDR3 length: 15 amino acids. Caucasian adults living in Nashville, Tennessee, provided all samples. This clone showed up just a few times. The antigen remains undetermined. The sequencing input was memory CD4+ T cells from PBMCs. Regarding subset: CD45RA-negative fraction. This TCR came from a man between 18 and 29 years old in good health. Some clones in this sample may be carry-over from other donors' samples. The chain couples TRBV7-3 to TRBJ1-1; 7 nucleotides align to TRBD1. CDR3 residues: CASSPTYRGDTEAFF. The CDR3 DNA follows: TGTGCCAGCAGCCCGACATACAGGGGAGACACTGAAGCTTTCTTT.